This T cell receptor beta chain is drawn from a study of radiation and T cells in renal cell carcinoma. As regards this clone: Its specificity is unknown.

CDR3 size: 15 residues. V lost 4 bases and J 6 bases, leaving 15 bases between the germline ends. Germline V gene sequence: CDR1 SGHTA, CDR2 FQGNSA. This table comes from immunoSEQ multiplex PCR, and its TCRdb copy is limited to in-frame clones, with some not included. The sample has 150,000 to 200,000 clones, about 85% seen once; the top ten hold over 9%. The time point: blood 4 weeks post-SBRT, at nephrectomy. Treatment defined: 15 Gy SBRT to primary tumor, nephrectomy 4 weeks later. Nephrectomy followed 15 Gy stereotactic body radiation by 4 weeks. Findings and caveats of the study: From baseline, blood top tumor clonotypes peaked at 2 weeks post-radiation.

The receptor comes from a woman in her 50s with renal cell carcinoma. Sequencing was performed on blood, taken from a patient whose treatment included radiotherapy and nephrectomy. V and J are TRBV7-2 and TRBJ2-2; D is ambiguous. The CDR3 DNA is TGTGCCAGCAGCTCAGACGGTAGAGTCGCCGGGGAGCTGTTTTTT. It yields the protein CASSSDGRVAGELFF.